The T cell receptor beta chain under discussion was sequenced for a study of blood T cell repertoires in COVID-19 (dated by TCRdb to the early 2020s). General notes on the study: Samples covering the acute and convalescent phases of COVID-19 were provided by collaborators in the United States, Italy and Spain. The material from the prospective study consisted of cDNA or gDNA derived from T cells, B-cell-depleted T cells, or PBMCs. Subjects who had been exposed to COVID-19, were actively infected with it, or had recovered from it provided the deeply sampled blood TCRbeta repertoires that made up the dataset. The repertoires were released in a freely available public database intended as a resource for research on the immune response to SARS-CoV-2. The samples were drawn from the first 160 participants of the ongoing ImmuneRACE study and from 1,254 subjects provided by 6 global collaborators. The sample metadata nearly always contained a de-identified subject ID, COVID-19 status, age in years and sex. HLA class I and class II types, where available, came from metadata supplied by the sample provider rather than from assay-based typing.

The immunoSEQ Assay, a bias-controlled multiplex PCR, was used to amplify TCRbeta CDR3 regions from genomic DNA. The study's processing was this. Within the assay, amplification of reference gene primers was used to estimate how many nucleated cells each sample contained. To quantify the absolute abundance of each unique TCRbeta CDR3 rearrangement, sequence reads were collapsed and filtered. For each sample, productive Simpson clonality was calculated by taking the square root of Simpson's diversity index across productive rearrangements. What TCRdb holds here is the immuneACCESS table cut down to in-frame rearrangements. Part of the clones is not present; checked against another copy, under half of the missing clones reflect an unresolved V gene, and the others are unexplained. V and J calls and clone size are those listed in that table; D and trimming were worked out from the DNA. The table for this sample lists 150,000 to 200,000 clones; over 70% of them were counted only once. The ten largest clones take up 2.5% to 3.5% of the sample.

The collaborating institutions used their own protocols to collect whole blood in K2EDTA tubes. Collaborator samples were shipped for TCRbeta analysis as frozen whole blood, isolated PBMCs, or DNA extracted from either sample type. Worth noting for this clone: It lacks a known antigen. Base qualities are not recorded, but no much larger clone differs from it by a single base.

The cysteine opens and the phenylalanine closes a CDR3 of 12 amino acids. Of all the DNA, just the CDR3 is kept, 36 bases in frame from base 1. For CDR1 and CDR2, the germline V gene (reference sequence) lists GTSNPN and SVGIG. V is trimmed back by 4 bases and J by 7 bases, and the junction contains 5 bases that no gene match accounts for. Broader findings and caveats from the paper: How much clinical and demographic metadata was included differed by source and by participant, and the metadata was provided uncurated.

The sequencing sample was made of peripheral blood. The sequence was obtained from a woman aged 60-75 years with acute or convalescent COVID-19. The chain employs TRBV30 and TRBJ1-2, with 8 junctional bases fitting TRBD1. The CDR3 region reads CAWIQGASGYTF. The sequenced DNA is TGTGCCTGGATTCAGGGGGCGAGTGGCTACACCTTC.